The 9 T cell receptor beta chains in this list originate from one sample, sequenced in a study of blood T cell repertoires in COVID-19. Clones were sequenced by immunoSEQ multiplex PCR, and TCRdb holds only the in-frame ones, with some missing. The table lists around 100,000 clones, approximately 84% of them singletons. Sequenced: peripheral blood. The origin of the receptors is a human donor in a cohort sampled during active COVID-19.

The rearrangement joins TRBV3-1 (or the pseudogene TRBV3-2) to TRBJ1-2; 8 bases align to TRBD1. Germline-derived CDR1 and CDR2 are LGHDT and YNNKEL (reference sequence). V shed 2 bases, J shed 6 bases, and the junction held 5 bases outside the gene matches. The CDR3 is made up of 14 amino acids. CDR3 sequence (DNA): TGTGCCAGCAGCCAATCCGGCAGGGGGCATGGCTACACCTTC. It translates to CASSQSGRGHGYTF.

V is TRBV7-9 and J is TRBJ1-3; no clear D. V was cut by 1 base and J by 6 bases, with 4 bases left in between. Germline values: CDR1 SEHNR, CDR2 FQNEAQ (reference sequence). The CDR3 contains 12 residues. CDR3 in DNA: TGTGCCAGCAGCTTAGTAGTAAACACCATATATTTT. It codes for CASSLVVNTIYF.

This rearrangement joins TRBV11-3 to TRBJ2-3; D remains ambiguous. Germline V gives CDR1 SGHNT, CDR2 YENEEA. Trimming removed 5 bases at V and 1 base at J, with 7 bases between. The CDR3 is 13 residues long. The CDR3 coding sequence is TGTGCCAGCAGCATTCCGGGCACAGATACGCAGTATTTT. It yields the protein CASSIPGTDTQYF. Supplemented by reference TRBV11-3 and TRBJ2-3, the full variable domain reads EAGVVQSPRYKIIEKKQPVAFWCNPISGHNTLYWYLQNLGQGPELLIRYENEEAVDDSQLPKDRFSAERLKGVDSTLKIQPAELGDSAVYLCASSIPGTDTQYFGPGTRLTVL.

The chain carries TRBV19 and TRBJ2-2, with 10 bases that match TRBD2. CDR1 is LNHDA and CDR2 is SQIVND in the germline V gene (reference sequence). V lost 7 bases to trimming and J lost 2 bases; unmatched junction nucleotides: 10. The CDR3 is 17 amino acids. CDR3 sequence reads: CASTVLAGALNTGELFF. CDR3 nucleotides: TGTGCCAGTACCGTCCTAGCGGGGGCTCTAAACACCGGGGAGCTGTTTTTT.

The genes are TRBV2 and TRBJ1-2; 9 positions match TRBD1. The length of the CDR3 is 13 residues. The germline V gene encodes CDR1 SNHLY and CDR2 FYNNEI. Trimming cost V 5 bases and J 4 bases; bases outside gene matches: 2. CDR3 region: CASSRDRAYGYTF. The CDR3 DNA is TGTGCCAGCAGTCGGGACAGGGCCTATGGCTACACCTTC.

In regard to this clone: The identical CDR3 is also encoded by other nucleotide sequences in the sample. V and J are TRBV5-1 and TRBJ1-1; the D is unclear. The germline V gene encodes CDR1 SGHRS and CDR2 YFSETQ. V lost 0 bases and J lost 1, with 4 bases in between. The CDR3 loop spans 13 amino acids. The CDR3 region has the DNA TGCGCCAGCAGCTTGGGCGGGAACACTGAAGCTTTCTTT. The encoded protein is CASSLGGNTEAFF.

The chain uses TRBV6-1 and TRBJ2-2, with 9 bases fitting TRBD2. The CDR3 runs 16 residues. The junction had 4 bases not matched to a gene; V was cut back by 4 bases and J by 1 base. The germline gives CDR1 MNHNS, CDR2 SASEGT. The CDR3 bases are TGTGCCAGCAGTGGGTTAGCGGGGGTGAACACCGGGGAGCTGTTTTTT. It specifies CASSGLAGVNTGELFF.

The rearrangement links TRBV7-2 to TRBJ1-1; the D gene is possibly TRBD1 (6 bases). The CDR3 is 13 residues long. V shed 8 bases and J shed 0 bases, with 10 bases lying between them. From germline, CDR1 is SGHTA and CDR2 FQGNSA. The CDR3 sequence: CASSWTVNTEAFF. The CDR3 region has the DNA TGTGCCAGCTCCTGGACAGTGAACACTGAAGCTTTCTTT. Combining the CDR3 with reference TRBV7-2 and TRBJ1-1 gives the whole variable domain GAGVSQSPSNKVTEKGKDVELRCDPISGHTALYWYRQSLGQGLEFLIYFQGNSAPDKSGLPSDRFSAERTGGSVSTLTIQRTQQEDSAVYLCASSWTVNTEAFFGQGTRLTVV.

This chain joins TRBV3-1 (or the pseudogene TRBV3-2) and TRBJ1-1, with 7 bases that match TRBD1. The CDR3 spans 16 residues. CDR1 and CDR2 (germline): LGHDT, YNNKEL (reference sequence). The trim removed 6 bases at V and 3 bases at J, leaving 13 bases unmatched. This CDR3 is CASSPGGLGMDTEAFF. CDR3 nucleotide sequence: TGTGCCAGCAGTCCAGGGGGTCTGGGGATGGACACTGAAGCTTTCTTT.